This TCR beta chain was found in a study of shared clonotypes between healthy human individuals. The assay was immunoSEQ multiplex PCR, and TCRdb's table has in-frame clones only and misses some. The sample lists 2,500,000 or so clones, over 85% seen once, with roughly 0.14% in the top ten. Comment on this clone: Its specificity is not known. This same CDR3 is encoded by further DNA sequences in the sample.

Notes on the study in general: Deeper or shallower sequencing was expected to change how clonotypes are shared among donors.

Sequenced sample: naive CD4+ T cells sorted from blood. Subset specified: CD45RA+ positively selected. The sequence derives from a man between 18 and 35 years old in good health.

The CDR3 nucleotides read TGCGCCAGCAGCTTAGGACAGGTCTCCTACAATGAGCAGTTCTTC. It is translated as CASSLGQVSYNEQFF. This chain joins TRBV5-1 and TRBJ2-1, with TRBD1 matching 7 bases. Losses at the gene ends were 2 bases for V and 0 bases for J; bases not matched to a gene: 2. Germline assignment: CDR1 SGHRS and CDR2 YFSETQ. The length of the CDR3 is 15 residues.